Below are 21 T cell receptor beta chains sequenced from a single sample in a study of cytomegalovirus exposure and HLA in healthy donors (dated by TCRdb to 2015 to 2018). The library was produced with the immunoSEQ multiplex PCR assay. A mixture of 60 forward primers for TCR Vbeta segments and 13 reverse primers for TCR Jbeta segments was used in the multiplex PCR. The source is immuneACCESS, and TCRdb retained only in-frame sequences with V and J called. Part of the clones is not carried over; for the studies checked, unresolved V genes explain less than half of this, and the remainder is unexplained. Within this sample are about 90,000 clones, with approximately 65% of them counted one time only. The ten largest clones add up to around 2.3% of the sample. Sequencing was carried out using PBMCs. These receptors originate from a man younger than 40 in good health and CMV-seronegative.

By share, this clone counts as medium-sized. The CDR3 DNA reads as TGCGCCAGCACTGGAAATAGCCTCTATGGCTACACCTTC. As protein: CASTGNSLYGYTF. The chain couples TRBV10-2 to TRBJ1-2; no clear D. Germline-derived CDR1 and CDR2 are WSHSY and SAAADI. The CDR3 has 13 residues. Trimming removed 7 bases from V and 4 bases from J, with 13 bases in between.

The chain employs TRBV15 and TRBJ2-2; weak D call: TRBD2 (6 bases). This CDR3 spans 16 amino acids. Trimming took 3 bases from V and 4 from J, leaving 15 bases between them. The germline V gene has CDR1 LNHNV and CDR2 YYDKDF (reference sequence). The CDR3 spells CATSRAPGVSTGELFF. Written as DNA, the CDR3 is TGTGCCACCAGCAGGGCTCCGGGGGTGAGCACCGGGGAGCTGTTTTTT.

A few counts support this clone. V and J are TRBV30 and TRBJ1-5; D is perhaps TRBD1 (6 bases). V was shortened by 0 bases and J by 7 bases, with 16 bases between the two germline ends. This CDR3 comprises 15 residues. CDR1 and CDR2 (germline): GTSNPN, SVGIG (reference sequence). Here the CDR3 reads CAWSVVTGPGQPQHF. In nucleotides, the CDR3 is TGTGCCTGGAGTGTAGTCACAGGGCCAGGGCAGCCCCAGCATTTT.

The V and J genes are TRBV5-1 and TRBJ2-1; TRBD1 is a possible D gene (5 bases). Trimming removed 3 bases from V and 5 bases from J, with 12 bases in between. Germline V gives CDR1 SGHRS, CDR2 YFSETQ. The CDR3 has 14 amino acids. The CDR3 protein is CASSSRVGDNEQFF. The CDR3 DNA sequence: TGCGCCAGCAGCTCCAGGGTAGGGGACAATGAGCAGTTCTTC.

This clone was seen once. The V gene is TRBV7-9, the J gene TRBJ1-2, with unresolved D. The CDR3 sequence is 14 residues long. Trimming pared 7 bases from V and 4 bases from J, leaving 16 bases between. The V gene's germline CDR1 is SEHNR and CDR2 FQNEAQ (reference sequence). CDR3 protein: CASTIPPEPYGYTF. CDR3 nucleotides: TGTGCCAGCACCATCCCCCCGGAGCCCTATGGCTACACCTTC.

V is TRBV18 and J is TRBJ2-1; the match to TRBD1 covers 8 bases. CDR3 size: 13 residues. J gave up 9 bases and V 4 bases, and 5 bases lay outside the gene matches. Looked up from germline, CDR1 is KGHSH and CDR2 is LQKENI. The CDR3 region has the DNA TGTGCCAGCTCACACGGACAGGGTTCTGAGCAGTTCTTC. The encoded protein is CASSHGQGSEQFF.

The V gene is TRBV19, the J gene TRBJ2-2; TRBD1 might be the D (5 bases). The CDR3 runs to 14 residues. The ends were cut back, 10 bases at V and 4 bases at J, with 16 bases in the middle. Germline V CDR1 and CDR2: LNHDA, SQIVND (reference sequence). CDR3 sequence reads: CATDRGFATGELFF. CDR3 coding DNA: TGTGCCACCGATAGGGGATTTGCCACCGGGGAGCTGTTTTTT.

The rearrangement joins TRBV19 to TRBJ2-5; 10 nucleotides align to TRBD1. Germline V gene lookup returns CDR1 LNHDA and CDR2 SQIVND (reference sequence). V was clipped by 5 bases and J by 6 bases; unmatched bases: 9. The CDR3 totals 15 residues. The CDR3 is CASSVDRGLQKTQYF. CDR3 in DNA: TGTGCCAGTAGTGTGGACAGGGGGTTGCAAAAGACCCAGTACTTC. Variable domain in full (rest from reference TRBV19 and TRBJ2-5): DGGITQSPKYLFRKEGQNVTLSCEQNLNHDAMYWYRQDPGQGLRLIYYSQIVNDFQKGDIAEGYSVSREKKESFPLTVTSAQKNPTAFYLCASSVDRGLQKTQYFGPGTRLLVL.

The CDR3 DNA reads TGCGGCGCTCGACTAGCGGAAGAGACCCAGTACTTC. This codes for CGARLAEETQYF. The V and J genes are TRBV29-1 and TRBJ2-5, with 9 bases that match TRBD2. The germline CDR1 and CDR2 sequences are SQVTM and ANQGSEA. This CDR3 is built from 12 residues. Combining the CDR3 with reference TRBV29-1 and TRBJ2-5 gives the whole variable domain SAVISQKPSRDICQRGTSLTIQCQVDSQVTMMFWYRQQPGQSLTLIATANQGSEATYESGFVIDKFPISRPNLTFSTLTVSNMSPEDSSIYLCGARLAEETQYFGPGTRLLVL.

The chain couples TRBV2 to TRBJ1-2; the match to TRBD1 covers 9 bases. The CDR3 sequence is 12 residues long. Germline CDR1 SNHLY, CDR2 FYNNEI. After removal of 8 bases from V and 4 bases from J, the junction contained 2 bases not matched to a gene. The CDR3 DNA is TGTGCCAGCTCGGACAGGGGCTATGGCTACACCTTC. This sequence encodes CASSDRGYGYTF.

The rearrangement joins TRBV27 to TRBJ2-2, with D maybe TRBD2 (6 bases). Germline V gene data show CDR1 as MNHEY and CDR2 as SMNVEV (reference sequence). This CDR3 region has 13 residues. Deletions cut 4 bases from V and 7 bases from J, with 10 bases between. CDR3 residues: CASSWGDVGELFF. For the CDR3, the DNA is TGTGCCAGCAGTTGGGGGGATGTCGGGGAGCTGTTTTTT.

The chain joins TRBV7-9 to TRBJ2-1, with TRBD2 identical over 9 bases. Germline lookup yields CDR1 SEHNR and CDR2 FQNEAQ (reference sequence). V shed 3 bases, J shed 6 bases, and the junction held 6 bases outside the gene matches. This CDR3 has 15 amino acids. CDR3 sequence (DNA): TGTGCCAGCAGCTTTAGCGGGAGAAAGGGCAATGAGCAGTTCTTC. Translation: CASSFSGRKGNEQFF.

This clone was seen a single time. This chain links TRBV7-3 with TRBJ2-2; D may be TRBD2 (5 bases). The CDR3 spans 15 residues. Germline V gene lookup returns CDR1 SGHTA and CDR2 FQGTGA. V dropped 3 bases and J dropped 6 bases, with 14 bases sitting between them. The CDR3 sequence is CASSFKFGGAGELFF. CDR3 nucleotides: TGTGCCAGCAGCTTTAAGTTTGGAGGCGCCGGGGAGCTGTTTTTT.

The rearrangement links TRBV6-4 to TRBJ2-3; 10 bases agree with TRBD2. Germline V lookup: CDR1 MRHNA, CDR2 SNTAGT. This CDR3 has 15 residues. Trimming removed 4 bases from V and 6 bases from J; junction bases left unmatched: 7. CDR3 amino acids: CASSAQASGSDTQYF. For the CDR3, the DNA is TGTGCCAGCAGTGCTCAGGCTAGCGGGAGTGATACGCAGTATTTT.

This chain uses TRBV5-4 with TRBJ1-1, with no clear D. Germline V gene data show CDR1 as SGHNT and CDR2 as YYREEE (reference sequence). The CDR3 covers 13 residues. The V and J ends lost 0 bases and 5 bases respectively, with 8 bases between them. The CDR3 region has the DNA TGTGCCAGCAGCTTGGCAGGCATTACTGAAGCTTTCTTT. This sequence encodes CASSLAGITEAFF.

In this sample, this clone turned up a few times. The chain is built from TRBV5-1 and TRBJ2-3; no firm D call. This CDR3 is built from 14 residues. Trimming stripped 0 bases from V and 2 bases from J, with 7 bases between. Germline values: CDR1 SGHRS, CDR2 YFSETQ. The CDR3 loop is CASSLEQDTDTQYF. CDR3 in DNA: TGCGCCAGCAGCTTGGAGCAGGACACAGATACGCAGTATTTT.

The rearrangement links TRBV19 to TRBJ2-7; a possible D gene is TRBD2 (5 bases). The V end was cut by 5 bases, the J end by 0 bases, with 11 bases between. This CDR3 has 14 amino acids. Germline V gives CDR1 LNHDA, CDR2 SQIVND (reference sequence). CDR3 amino acids: CASSQRVSSYEQYF. CDR3 DNA sequence: TGTGCCAGTAGTCAGAGGGTTAGCTCCTACGAGCAGTACTTC.

The J gene is TRBJ2-1, the V gene TRBV4-1, with D perhaps TRBD2 (5 bases). Germline-derived CDR1 and CDR2 are MGHRA and YSYEKL. The CDR3 totals 14 residues. Trimming pared 5 bases from V and 7 bases from J, leaving 15 bases between. The CDR3 region has the DNA TGCGCCAGCAGCGAAGGTAATTCGGGGAATGAGCAGTTCTTC. Protein: CASSEGNSGNEQFF.

This clone has more than one count but fewer than ten. The chain links TRBV5-1 to TRBJ2-1, with TRBD1 matching over 11 bases. In germline, CDR1 is SGHRS, CDR2 YFSETQ. V dropped 4 bases and J dropped 6; count of bases not matched to a gene: 15. CDR3 length equals 18 residues. CDR3 coding DNA: TGCGCCAGCAGCACAGGACAGGGGGCGGGCGTGGTAAGCAATGAGCAGTTCTTC. Translating gives CASSTGQGAGVVSNEQFF.

The chain employs TRBV18 and TRBJ2-6; TRBD1 aligns across 8 bases. Trimming took 1 base from V and 0 from J; bases not matched to a gene: 5. The CDR3 consists of 18 residues. Germline V gene sequence: CDR1 KGHSH, CDR2 LQKENI. The CDR3 sequence is CASSPQDRVSSGANVLTF. In DNA, the CDR3 is TGTGCCAGCTCACCACAGGACAGGGTCAGCTCTGGGGCCAACGTCCTGACTTTC.

The chain links TRBV30 to TRBJ2-5; D not certain. CDR1 GTSNPN and CDR2 SVGIG come from the germline V gene (reference sequence). V was cut by 1 base and J by 2 bases, with 8 bases left in between. This CDR3 is 13 amino acids long. For the CDR3, the DNA is TGTGCCTGGAGTGCTCAGGTTCAAGAGACCCAGTACTTC. This codes for CAWSAQVQETQYF. Complete variable domain (other parts from reference TRBV30 and TRBJ2-5): SQTIHQWPATLVQPVGSPLSLECTVEGTSNPNLYWYRQAAGRGLQLLFYSVGIGQISSEVPQNLSASRPQDRQFILSSKKLLLSDSGFYLCAWSAQVQETQYFGPGTRLLVL.